The clone carrying this T cell receptor beta chain was counted between two and nine times. Authors' data handling: Cell counts per sample came from amplifying reference gene primers. Sequencing used immunoSEQ multiplex PCR; TCRdb keeps in-frame clones, though not all of them. V and J calls plus clone size are reproduced from that table; the DNA served to infer D and trimming. The sample has about 83,000 clones, roughly 88% seen once. This sample is drawn from a study of blood T cell repertoires in COVID-19. Study background: The United States, Italy and Spain provided the acute and convalescent COVID-19 samples. T cells, B-cell-depleted T cells, or PBMCs supplied cDNA or gDNA.

Trimming took 7 bases from V and 5 from J; bases not matched to a gene: 7. Germline-derived CDR1 and CDR2 are LNHDA and SQIVND (reference sequence). This CDR3 is 14 amino acids long. Sequenced sample: peripheral blood. The rearrangement uses TRBV19 and TRBJ2-3, with 9 nucleotides matching TRBD2. The receptor was derived from a man between 50 and 59 years old with active COVID-19. DNA of the CDR3: TGTGCCAGTACCAAAGCGGGGGGCCGAGATACGCAGTATTTT. Its protein product is CASTKAGGRDTQYF.